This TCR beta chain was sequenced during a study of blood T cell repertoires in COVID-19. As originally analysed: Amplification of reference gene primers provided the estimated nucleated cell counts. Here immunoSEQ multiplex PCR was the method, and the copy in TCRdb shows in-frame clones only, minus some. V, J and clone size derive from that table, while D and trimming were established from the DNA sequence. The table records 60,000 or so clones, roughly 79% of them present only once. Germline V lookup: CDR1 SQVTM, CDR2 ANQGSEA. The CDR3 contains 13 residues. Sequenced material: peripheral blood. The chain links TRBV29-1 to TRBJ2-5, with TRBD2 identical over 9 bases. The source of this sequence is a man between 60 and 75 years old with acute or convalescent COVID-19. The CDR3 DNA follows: TGCAGTTACGGGGGGACTAGCAGTGAGACCCAGTACTTC. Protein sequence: CSYGGTSSETQYF.